The subject of this entry is one T cell receptor (beta chain). Amplification of TCR beta CDR3 regions used RNA as the template. First-round RT-PCR of the TCR CDR3 relied on the HTBI primer set. TCRdb itself ran the multiplex PCR reads through MiXCR, one entry per CDR3 protein. The sample yields over 650,000 distinct CDR3 sequences, 45% seen once. The CDR3 covers 17 residues. Germline CDR1 and CDR2: DFQATT and SNEGSKA (reference sequence). V was clipped by 0 bases and J by 2 bases; unmatched bases: 7. This specimen belongs to a study of T cells in Graves' hyperthyroidism and ophthalmopathy. Sequencing was performed on peripheral blood or thyroid tissue (not recorded which). The receptor was derived from an adult man with Graves' disease, either hyperthyroidism or ophthalmopathy (not recorded which). V gene TRBV20-1 combines with J gene TRBJ2-2; 9 nucleotides agree with TRBD2. Here the CDR3 reads CSARDPLAGINTGELFF. CDR3 in DNA: TGCAGTGCTAGAGATCCACTAGCGGGCATTAACACCGGGGAGCTGTTTTTT.